This TCR beta chain is drawn from a study of blood T cell repertoires in COVID-19. Background on the study: Specimens from acute and convalescent COVID-19 originated in the United States, Italy and Spain. From T cells, B-cell-depleted T cells, or PBMCs came the material, which was cDNA or gDNA.

Trimming stripped 4 bases from V and 10 bases from J, with 13 bases between. Per germline, CDR1 MDHEN and CDR2 SYDVKM. The CDR3 has 12 amino acids. This clone showed up just once. Patients at the Seattle site were enrolled during active infection and followed longitudinally. In the original workflow: Amplification with reference gene primers provided the estimates of nucleated cell counts. Some clones are missing from TCRdb's copy, which holds only in-frame ones; the method was immunoSEQ multiplex PCR. The DNA gave D and trimming, while V, J and clone size come from that table. The profile shows about 180,000 clones, over 65% of them singletons.

This sequence was found in a person aged 70 to 85 with COVID-19, enrolled during active disease. The V and J genes are TRBV28 and TRBJ1-1; D remains unclear. The sample consisted of peripheral blood. The CDR3 loop is CASSSSRQGAFF. CDR3 in DNA: TGTGCCAGCAGTTCCTCTCGACAAGGAGCTTTCTTT.